These 13 T cell receptor beta chains were all obtained from the same sample, sequenced in a study of blood T cell repertoires in COVID-19. Some clones are missing from TCRdb's copy, which holds only in-frame ones; the method was immunoSEQ multiplex PCR. The sample lists over 95,000 clones; 80% to 90% were seen once. Sequenced material: peripheral blood. The receptor source for this set is a human donor with acute or convalescent COVID-19. The donor label of this sample is uncertain.

The rearrangement links TRBV25-1 to TRBJ1-4; 8 bases line up with TRBD1. CDR3 size: 16 residues. V dropped 3 bases and J dropped 8; count of bases not matched to a gene: 11. Germline assignment: CDR1 MGHDK and CDR2 SYGVNS. This CDR3 is CASSEAGQGAREKLFF. As DNA, the CDR3 is TGTGCCAGCAGTGAGGCGGGTCAGGGGGCGCGAGAAAAACTGTTTTTT.

The chain links TRBV12-5 to TRBJ1-2, with 9 bases aligning to TRBD1. Trimming at V came to 6 bases and at J to 7 bases, leaving 9 bases not matched to a gene. The germline V gene encodes CDR1 LGHNT and CDR2 FRNRAP. This CDR3 has 14 residues. This CDR3 reads CASGPQGALSGYTF. Here the CDR3 DNA reads TGTGCTAGTGGCCCACAGGGGGCGCTCTCTGGCTACACCTTC.

The chain uses TRBV10-3 and TRBJ2-7, with D perhaps matching TRBD1 or TRBD2 (6 bases each). The CDR3 covers 13 residues. Trimming left V 10 bases short and J 5 bases short, with 18 bases between. Germline V gives CDR1 ENHRY, CDR2 SYGVKD. The CDR3 bases are TGTGCCAACAGGGACGGGACTCGCGACGAGCAGTACTTC. This gives the protein CANRDGTRDEQYF.

V and J are TRBV3-1 (or the pseudogene TRBV3-2) and TRBJ2-7; 15 nucleotides line up with TRBD2. V gave up 1 base and J gave up 6 bases; unmatched junction bases: 1. Germline lookup yields CDR1 LGHDT and CDR2 YNNKEL (reference sequence). The CDR3 runs 15 residues. Here the CDR3 reads CASSQGGLAGGEQYF. As DNA, the CDR3 is TGTGCCAGCAGCCAAGGGGGACTAGCGGGGGGCGAGCAGTACTTC.

This chain links TRBV12-3 or TRBV12-4 with TRBJ1-6; a possible D gene is TRBD1 (5 bases). Trimming took 9 bases from V and 9 from J, leaving 15 bases between them. The CDR3 is 13 residues long. In DNA, the CDR3 is TGTGCCAGTACACAGGATATAGTTTCACCCCTCCACTTT. Protein product: CASTQDIVSPLHF.

The chain uses TRBV5-1 and TRBJ2-7; TRBD2 matches at 12 bases. V lost 0 bases to trimming and J lost 3 bases; unmatched junction nucleotides: 1. The CDR3 extends over 15 amino acids. From germline, CDR1 is SGHRS and CDR2 YFSETQ. The CDR3 sequence: CASSLASGRDYEQYF. The DNA for the CDR3 is TGCGCCAGCAGCTTGGCTAGCGGGAGGGACTACGAGCAGTACTTC. The complete variable domain, with remaining parts taken from reference TRBV5-1 and TRBJ2-7, reads KAGVTQTPRYLIKTRGQQVTLSCSPISGHRSVSWYQQTPGQGLQFLFEYFSETQRNKGNFPGRFSGRQFSNSRSEMNVSTLELGDSALYLCASSLASGRDYEQYFGPGTRLTVT.

The rearrangement joins TRBV12-5 to TRBJ1-1; TRBD1 aligns across 7 bases. The CDR3 spans 13 residues. Germline lookup yields CDR1 LGHNT and CDR2 FRNRAP. V dropped 6 bases and J dropped 0; count of bases not matched to a gene: 1. CDR3 DNA sequence: TGTGCTAGTGGAACAGGGGTGAACACTGAAGCTTTCTTT. Translation: CASGTGVNTEAFF.

The V call is TRBV9, the J call TRBJ2-3, with 11 positions matching TRBD2. CDR1 is SGDLS, CDR2 YYNGEE, per germline. Unmatched junction bases numbered 7, after V lost 2 bases and J lost 2 bases. The CDR3 runs to 17 residues. This CDR3 is CASSVKGLADPTDTQYF. The CDR3 coding sequence is TGTGCCAGCAGCGTGAAGGGACTAGCGGACCCCACAGATACGCAGTATTTT. Full variable domain (missing parts from reference TRBV9 and TRBJ2-3): DSGVTQTPKHLITATGQRVTLRCSPRSGDLSVYWYQQSLDQGLQFLIQYYNGEERAKGNILERFSAQQFPDLHSELNLSSLELGDSALYFCASSVKGLADPTDTQYFGPGTRLTVL.

This chain links TRBV5-6 with TRBJ1-2; no definite D call. From germline, CDR1 is SGHDT and CDR2 YYEEEE. The ends were cut back, 1 base at V and 1 base at J, with 11 bases in the middle. The CDR3 runs 15 residues. The CDR3 DNA reads as TGTGCCAGCAGCTTGTTCTCGTCTAATAACTATGGCTACACCTTC. The encoded protein is CASSLFSSNNYGYTF. Drawing the rest from reference TRBV5-6 and TRBJ1-2, the complete variable domain is DAGVTQSPTHLIKTRGQQVTLRCSPKSGHDTVSWYQQALGQGPQFIFQYYEEEERQRGNFPDRFSGHQFPNYSSELNVNALLLGDSALYLCASSLFSSNNYGYTFGSGTRLTVV.

The CDR3 sequence is CAWSPLGTGELFF. CDR3 in DNA: TGTGCCTGGAGTCCTCTAGGAACCGGGGAGCTGTTTTTT. The V gene is TRBV30, the J gene TRBJ2-2; D unclear. The CDR3 runs to 13 residues. Trimming removed 2 bases at V and 5 bases at J, with 9 bases between. CDR1 GTSNPN and CDR2 SVGIG come from the germline V gene (reference sequence).

This clone was picked up a small number of times. V is TRBV20-1 and J is TRBJ2-7; the D gene is possibly TRBD2 (6 bases). Germline V CDR1 and CDR2: DFQATT, SNEGSKA (reference sequence). Trimming removed 3 bases at V and 2 bases at J, with 11 bases between. The CDR3 extends over 13 amino acids. The CDR3 DNA sequence: TGCAGTGCTAGTATGACTAGTACCTACGAGCAGTACTTC. Protein sequence: CSASMTSTYEQYF.

This rearrangement joins TRBV28 to TRBJ1-2; no clear D gene. With 3 bases removed from V and 4 bases from J, the gap between germline ends came to 9 bases. CDR1 is MDHEN and CDR2 is SYDVKM in the germline V gene. The CDR3 contains 13 residues. The CDR3 spells CASSFTAGYGYTF. The CDR3 bases are TGTGCCAGCAGTTTTACAGCGGGCTATGGCTACACCTTC.

The gene calls are TRBV2 and TRBJ2-5; D remains unclear. V was cut by 8 bases and J by 5 bases, with 9 bases left in between. CDR3 length: 11 residues. Looked up from germline, CDR1 is SNHLY and CDR2 is FYNNEI. In DNA, the CDR3 is TGTGCCAGCGGGCGATTGGAGACCCAGTACTTC. This gives the protein CASGRLETQYF.